This T cell receptor (beta chain) was found in a study of long-term antiretroviral therapy in people with HIV. Version v3.0 of the immunoSEQ assay was performed at survey level. Method: immunoSEQ multiplex PCR; TCRdb's copy keeps in-frame clones and lacks some. The sample has approximately 47,000 clones, around 80% seen once; the top ten hold roughly 3%. With respect to this clone: Antigen unknown.

Trimming removed 0 bases at V and 11 bases at J, with 10 bases between. The CDR3 is 12 amino acids. Germline values: CDR1 MGHRA, CDR2 YSYEKL. Whole-study results and caveats: Although diversity increased after ART, it remained lower than in transplant donor controls. Relative to control repertoires, HIV repertoires exhibited narrower CDR3 length ranges.

The source of this sequence is a woman under 30 with HIV. The material sequenced was unsorted PBMCs, taken 0.8 years after starting antiretroviral therapy. The chain uses TRBV4-1 and TRBJ1-1, with no clear D. In DNA form, the CDR3 reads TGCGCCAGCAGCCAAGATCGGGGTCGGGCTTTCTTT. It translates to CASSQDRGRAFF.